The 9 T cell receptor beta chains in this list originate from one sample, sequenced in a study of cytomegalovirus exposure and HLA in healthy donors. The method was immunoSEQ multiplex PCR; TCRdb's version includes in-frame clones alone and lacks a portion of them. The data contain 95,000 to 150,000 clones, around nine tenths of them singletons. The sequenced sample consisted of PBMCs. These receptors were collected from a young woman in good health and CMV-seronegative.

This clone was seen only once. The CDR3 sequence: CASSTLGDGYGYTF. The CDR3, as DNA: TGTGCCAGCAGTACCCTCGGGGATGGCTATGGCTACACCTTC. The V gene is TRBV27, the J gene TRBJ1-2, with D uncertain. CDR3 size: 14 residues. Germline V gives CDR1 MNHEY, CDR2 SMNVEV (reference sequence). Trimming left V 5 bases short and J 4 bases short, with 14 bases between.

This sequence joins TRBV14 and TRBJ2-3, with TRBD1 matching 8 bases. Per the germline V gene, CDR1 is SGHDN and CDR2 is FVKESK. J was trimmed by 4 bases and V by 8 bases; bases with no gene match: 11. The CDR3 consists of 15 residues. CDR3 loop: CASSVQGASADTQYF. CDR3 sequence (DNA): TGTGCCAGCTCCGTCCAGGGGGCGAGTGCAGATACGCAGTATTTT.

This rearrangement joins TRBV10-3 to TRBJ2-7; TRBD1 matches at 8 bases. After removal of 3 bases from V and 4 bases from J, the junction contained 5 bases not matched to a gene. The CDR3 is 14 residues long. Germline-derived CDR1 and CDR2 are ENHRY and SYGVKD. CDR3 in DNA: TGTGCCATCAGTGACCAGGGGGCAAGGTACGAGCAGTACTTC. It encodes CAISDQGARYEQYF.

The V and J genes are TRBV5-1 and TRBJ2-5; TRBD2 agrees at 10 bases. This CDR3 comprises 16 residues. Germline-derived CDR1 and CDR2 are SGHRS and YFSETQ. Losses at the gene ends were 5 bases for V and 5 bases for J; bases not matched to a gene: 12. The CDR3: CASRNIAGGTGETQYF. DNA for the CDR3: TGCGCCAGCAGAAATATAGCGGGAGGTACGGGTGAGACCCAGTACTTC.

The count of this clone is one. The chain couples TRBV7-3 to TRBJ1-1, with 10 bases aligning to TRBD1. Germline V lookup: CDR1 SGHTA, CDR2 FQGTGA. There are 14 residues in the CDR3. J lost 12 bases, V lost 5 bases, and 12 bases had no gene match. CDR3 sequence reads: CASSPTGGYGYTFF. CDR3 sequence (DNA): TGTGCCAGCAGCCCGACAGGGGGCTACGGATATACTTTCTTT.

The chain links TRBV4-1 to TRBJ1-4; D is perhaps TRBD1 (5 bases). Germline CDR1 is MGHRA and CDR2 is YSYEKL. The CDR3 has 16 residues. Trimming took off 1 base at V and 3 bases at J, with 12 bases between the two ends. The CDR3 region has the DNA TGCGCCAGCAGCCAAGTGCAGGGAGGAGCTAATGAAAAACTGTTTTTT. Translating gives CASSQVQGGANEKLFF.

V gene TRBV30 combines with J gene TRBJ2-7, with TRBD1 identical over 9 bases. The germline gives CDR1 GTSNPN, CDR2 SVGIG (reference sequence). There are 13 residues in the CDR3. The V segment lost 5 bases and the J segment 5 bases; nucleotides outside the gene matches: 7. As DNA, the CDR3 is TGTGCCTGGGTACCGGGACAGGGCCACGAGCAGTACTTC. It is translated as CAWVPGQGHEQYF.

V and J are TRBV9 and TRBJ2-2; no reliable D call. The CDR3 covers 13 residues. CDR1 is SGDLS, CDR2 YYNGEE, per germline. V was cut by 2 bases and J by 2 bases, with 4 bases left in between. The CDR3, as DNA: TGTGCCAGCAGCGTCCCTAACACCGGGGAGCTGTTTTTT. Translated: CASSVPNTGELFF.

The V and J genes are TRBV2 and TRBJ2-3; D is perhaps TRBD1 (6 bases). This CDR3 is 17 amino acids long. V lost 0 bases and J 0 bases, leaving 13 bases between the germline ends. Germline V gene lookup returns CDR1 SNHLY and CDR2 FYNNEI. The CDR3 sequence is CASSEATDSSSTDTQYF. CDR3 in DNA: TGTGCCAGCAGTGAAGCGACGGACAGCTCAAGCACAGATACGCAGTATTTT.